Presented here are 32 T cell receptor beta chains from one specimen sequenced in a study of beta chain features in type 1 diabetes. Study-level findings and limits: Patients with Type 1 diabetes showed moderately but significantly shorter TCRB CDR3s in all four CD4+ subsets.

These receptors' targets are unknown. Every bit of the isolated RNA underwent reverse transcription, so sequencing read expressed TCRB transcripts. This table comes from immunoSEQ multiplex PCR, and its TCRdb copy is limited to in-frame clones, with some not included. The table has approximately 120,000 clones, approximately 15% seen once. The sample taken for sequencing was central memory CD4+ T cells from blood. The receptors come from a man younger than 35 with type 1 diabetes.

The rearrangement uses TRBV30 and TRBJ2-5, with TRBD2 identical over 10 bases. The length of the CDR3 is 15 residues. CDR1 and CDR2 (germline): GTSNPN, SVGIG (reference sequence). The V gene end was trimmed by 3 bases and the J gene end by 4 bases; junction bases not matched to a gene: 8. CDR3 region: CAWSPSGREGETQYF. The CDR3 DNA sequence: TGTGCCTGGAGCCCTAGCGGGAGAGAGGGAGAGACCCAGTACTTC.

The chain is built from TRBV30 and TRBJ2-5; TRBD1 might be the D (6 bases). Per germline, CDR1 GTSNPN and CDR2 SVGIG (reference sequence). This CDR3 has 15 amino acids. The V end was cut by 4 bases, the J end by 4 bases, with 19 bases between. DNA for the CDR3: TGTGCCTGGACCATAGGGGGAGCCCTTGGAGAGACCCAGTACTTC. This gives the protein CAWTIGGALGETQYF.

This clone was observed a few times. J is TRBJ2-1 and V is TRBV6-4; possible D gene TRBD2, 5 bases. The germline V gene encodes CDR1 MRHNA and CDR2 SNTAGT. Trimming stripped 7 bases from V and 13 bases from J, with 14 bases between. The CDR3 loop spans 11 amino acids. DNA of the CDR3: TGTGCCAGCATTATGCCGGGAAAACAGTTCTTC. It codes for CASIMPGKQFF.

V usage is TRBV7-2 and J usage is TRBJ2-7, with TRBD2 matching 8 bases. J lost 3 bases, V lost 5 bases, and 6 bases had no gene match. Germline loops: CDR1 SGHTA, CDR2 FQGNSA. The CDR3 loop spans 14 amino acids. CDR3 protein: CASSPGGGYYEQYF. DNA for the CDR3: TGTGCCAGCAGCCCCGGGGGGGGATACTACGAGCAGTACTTC. The full variable domain, in which reference TRBV7-2 and TRBJ2-7 provide the parts outside the CDR3, is GAGVSQSPSNKVTEKGKDVELRCDPISGHTALYWYRQSLGQGLEFLIYFQGNSAPDKSGLPSDRFSAERTGGSVSTLTIQRTQQEDSAVYLCASSPGGGYYEQYFGPGTRLTVT.

Details on this clone: This may arise from a read error, as a much more abundant clone is one base away. Other DNA sequences in this specimen translate into the identical CDR3. The chain is built from TRBV7-9 and TRBJ1-1; possibly TRBD1 for D (5 bases). This CDR3 is 14 amino acids long. Germline CDR1 SEHNR, CDR2 FQNEAQ (reference sequence). V lost 1 base and J 4 bases, leaving 10 bases between the germline ends. DNA for the CDR3: TGTGCCAGCAGCTTAGGGGAGCAGGGCACTGAAGCTTTCTTT. Amino acid sequence: CASSLGEQGTEAFF.

This clone was seen only a few times. V and J are TRBV4-3 and TRBJ2-3, with 8 bases matching TRBD2. This CDR3 spans 16 amino acids. V was clipped by 4 bases and J by 0 bases; unmatched bases: 6. The germline gives CDR1 LGHNA, CDR2 YSLEER. This chain's CDR3 is CASSPFTSGSTDTQYF. In nucleotides, the CDR3 is TGCGCCAGCAGCCCTTTTACTAGCGGCAGCACAGATACGCAGTATTTT.

This clone was seen a few times. The V gene is TRBV29-1, the J gene TRBJ2-1; TRBD1 or TRBD2 may be the D gene (5 bases each). This CDR3 contains 13 residues. Germline CDR1 is SQVTM and CDR2 is ANQGSEA. Deletions cut 6 bases from V and 9 bases from J, with 18 bases between. In nucleotides, the CDR3 is TGCAGCGTCACCCCTTGGGGCAGCGGTGAGCAGTTCTTC. It is translated as CSVTPWGSGEQFF.

Only a few counts were recorded for this clone. The V gene is TRBV15, the J gene TRBJ2-3, with D perhaps TRBD1 (5 bases). With 7 bases removed from V and 4 bases from J, the gap between germline ends came to 9 bases. This CDR3 spans 12 amino acids. Germline V gene lookup returns CDR1 LNHNV and CDR2 YYDKDF (reference sequence). CDR3 loop: CATKGESDTQYF. The CDR3 bases are TGTGCCACCAAAGGGGAATCAGATACGCAGTATTTT.

This sequence joins TRBV6-6 and TRBJ2-1; D unresolved. Germline V gene sequence: CDR1 MNHNY, CDR2 SVGAGI (reference sequence). Trimming removed 6 bases from V and 7 bases from J, with 10 bases in between. The CDR3 is made up of 12 amino acids. Here the CDR3 reads CASSLGKNEQFF. In nucleotides, the CDR3 is TGTGCCAGCAGCCTCGGAAAGAATGAGCAGTTCTTC.

V gene TRBV5-1 combines with J gene TRBJ2-5; the D gene is possibly TRBD2 (6 bases). This CDR3 is 15 amino acids long. Trimming removed 4 bases at V and 1 base at J, with 14 bases between. The germline gives CDR1 SGHRS, CDR2 YFSETQ. As DNA, the CDR3 is TGCGCCAGCAGCCCGGGCGGGACTGGCCAAGAGACCCAGTACTTC. It specifies CASSPGGTGQETQYF.

The chain has TRBV9 and TRBJ2-3, with D unresolved. V lost 2 bases, J lost 0 bases, and 4 bases lay in between. The CDR3 contains 13 residues. Germline V gene sequence: CDR1 SGDLS, CDR2 YYNGEE. The DNA of the CDR3 is TGTGCCAGCAGCGTTAGTAGCACAGATACGCAGTATTTT. This sequence encodes CASSVSSTDTQYF.

This clone was found a few times. This chain joins TRBV20-1 and TRBJ1-1; tentative D call: TRBD1 (5 bases). CDR1 and CDR2 from the germline V gene are DFQATT and SNEGSKA (reference sequence). Trimming removed 5 bases from V and 12 bases from J, with 16 bases in between. This CDR3 has 11 residues. The CDR3 bases are TGCAGTGCTCGAAAAGTCCCAGGGACTTTCTTT. Protein product: CSARKVPGTFF.

This clone was counted between two and nine times. This chain connects TRBV30 to TRBJ1-5; D not certain. The CDR3 totals 13 residues. From germline, CDR1 is GTSNPN and CDR2 SVGIG (reference sequence). V was shortened by 4 bases and J by 7 bases, with 14 bases between the two germline ends. The CDR3 sequence: CAWTAAASQPQHF. CDR3 bases: TGTGCCTGGACCGCCGCGGCGAGCCAGCCCCAGCATTTT.

The chain joins TRBV5-1 to TRBJ2-1; 10 bases fit TRBD2. V trimming: 0 bases; J trimming: 6 bases; junction bases outside the gene matches: 12. Germline assignment: CDR1 SGHRS and CDR2 YFSETQ. The CDR3 spans 18 residues. The CDR3: CASSLAPIGTSVINEQFF. As DNA, the CDR3 is TGCGCCAGCAGCTTGGCTCCGATCGGGACTAGCGTAATCAATGAGCAGTTCTTC. The full variable domain, with the rest looked up from reference TRBV5-1 and TRBJ2-1, is KAGVTQTPRYLIKTRGQQVTLSCSPISGHRSVSWYQQTPGQGLQFLFEYFSETQRNKGNFPGRFSGRQFSNSRSEMNVSTLELGDSALYLCASSLAPIGTSVINEQFFGPGTRLTVL.

Here the CDR3 reads CASSIPTGGGYTF. CDR3 coding DNA: TGTGCCAGTAGTATTCCTACAGGTGGTGGCTACACCTTC. This sequence joins TRBV19 and TRBJ1-2; a possible D gene is TRBD1 (5 bases). CDR1 is LNHDA, CDR2 SQIVND, per germline (reference sequence). Trimming stripped 3 bases from V and 7 bases from J, with 12 bases between. This CDR3 spans 13 amino acids.

This clone was seen a few times. This chain joins TRBV28 and TRBJ2-3; D ambiguous. From germline, CDR1 is MDHEN and CDR2 SYDVKM. The CDR3 has 11 residues. Trimming stripped 5 bases from V and 8 bases from J, with 8 bases between. Here the CDR3 DNA reads TGTGCCAGCAGTCCCACCTTTACGCAGTATTTT. Its translation: CASSPTFTQYF.

There are a few counts of this clone. The chain joins TRBV5-1 to TRBJ1-4; TRBD1 aligns across 7 bases. The CDR3 contains 16 residues. The V gene's germline CDR1 is SGHRS and CDR2 YFSETQ. V shed 4 bases, J shed 0 bases, and the junction held 6 bases outside the gene matches. CDR3 DNA: TGCGCCAGCAGCAAAGGACAGGCGACAACTAATGAAAAACTGTTTTTT. It specifies CASSKGQATTNEKLFF.

The rearrangement joins TRBV7-2 to TRBJ2-5; D call uncertain. CDR1 is SGHTA and CDR2 is FQGNSA in the germline V gene. With 4 bases removed from V and 5 bases from J, the gap between germline ends came to 8 bases. This CDR3 contains 12 residues. This CDR3 is CASSYLHETQYF. CDR3 coding DNA: TGTGCCAGCAGCTACCTTCATGAGACCCAGTACTTC.

J is TRBJ2-5 and V is TRBV27, with 7 bases fitting TRBD2. This CDR3 region has 16 residues. With V trimmed by 8 bases and J by 3 bases, 15 bases remained unmatched. Germline V gene sequence: CDR1 MNHEY, CDR2 SMNVEV (reference sequence). The CDR3 is CASSPLMTSPEETQYF. In nucleotides, the CDR3 is TGTGCCAGCTCTCCCTTGATGACTAGCCCCGAAGAGACCCAGTACTTC.

The chain combines TRBV27 with TRBJ2-1; TRBD1 aligns across 7 bases. Germline CDR1 is MNHEY and CDR2 is SMNVEV (reference sequence). CDR3 length: 16 residues. With 6 bases clipped from V and 0 bases from J, the junction kept 8 bases outside the gene matches. The chain's CDR3 is CASSQYRGLSYNEQFF. DNA for the CDR3: TGTGCCAGCAGCCAATACAGGGGCCTCTCCTACAATGAGCAGTTCTTC.

Many counts were recorded for this clone. This chain uses TRBV7-6 with TRBJ2-1; no reliable D call. The CDR3 extends over 13 amino acids. Germline V gene data show CDR1 as SGHVS and CDR2 as FNYEAQ. Trimming cost V 4 bases and J 3 bases, with 7 bases left between them. The CDR3 sequence: CASSSQDYNEQFF. DNA for the CDR3: TGTGCCAGCAGCTCCCAAGACTACAATGAGCAGTTCTTC. The whole variable domain, filled in from reference TRBV7-6 and TRBJ2-1, reads GAGVSQSPRYKVTKRGQDVALRCDPISGHVSLYWYRQALGQGPEFLTYFNYEAQQDKSGLPNDRFSAERPEGSISTLTIQRTEQRDSAMYRCASSSQDYNEQFFGPGTRLTVL.

This clone showed up just a few times. The V and J genes are TRBV7-6 and TRBJ2-7; perhaps TRBD2 as D (5 bases). Germline V gene data show CDR1 as SGHVS and CDR2 as FNYEAQ. V lost 3 bases, J lost 5 bases, and 20 bases lay in between. The CDR3 spans 16 residues. The CDR3 protein is CASSFGVGVSGDEQYF. CDR3 coding DNA: TGTGCCAGCAGCTTTGGGGTCGGGGTGAGTGGCGACGAGCAGTACTTC.

The chain links TRBV30 to TRBJ2-2; 10 nucleotides line up with TRBD2. Germline V gene data show CDR1 as GTSNPN and CDR2 as SVGIG (reference sequence). The CDR3 sequence is 20 residues long. The trim removed 3 bases at V and 3 bases at J, leaving 19 bases unmatched. The CDR3 DNA reads TGTGCCTGGAGCGCCCATGTTTCCCCCGCTAGCGGGAGATACACCGGGGAGCTGTTTTTT. Amino acids: CAWSAHVSPASGRYTGELFF.

In this sample, this clone turned up a few times. The CDR3 DNA sequence: TGTGCCAGCAGGTCGACAGGGTCCCACGAGCAGTACTTC. The encoded protein is CASRSTGSHEQYF. This rearrangement joins TRBV27 to TRBJ2-7; TRBD1 matches at 7 bases. The CDR3 spans 13 residues. The V gene's germline CDR1 is MNHEY and CDR2 SMNVEV (reference sequence). Germline trimming cut 6 bases from V and 5 bases from J; bases unmatched to any gene: 7.

A few counts support this clone. The V call is TRBV11-2, the J call TRBJ2-2; D perhaps matches TRBD1 (5 bases). There are 15 residues in the CDR3. Trimming pared 4 bases from V and 3 bases from J, leaving 12 bases between. CDR1 is SGHAT, CDR2 FQNNGV, per germline. This CDR3 reads CASSSPGFHTGELFF. The CDR3 coding sequence is TGTGCCAGCAGCTCACCAGGGTTTCACACCGGGGAGCTGTTTTTT. Full variable domain (remainder filled in from reference TRBV11-2 and TRBJ2-2): EAGVAQSPRYKIIEKRQSVAFWCNPISGHATLYWYQQILGQGPKLLIQFQNNGVVDDSQLPKDRFSAERLKGVDSTLKIQPAKLEDSAVYLCASSSPGFHTGELFFGEGSRLTVL.

The chain couples TRBV7-9 to TRBJ1-5; D remains ambiguous. The ends were cut back, 3 bases at V and 4 bases at J, with 7 bases in the middle. The CDR3 is 13 amino acids. Germline V gives CDR1 SEHNR, CDR2 FQNEAQ (reference sequence). The CDR3 nucleotides are TGTGCCAGCAGCTTCTCGGGGAATCAGCCCCAGCATTTT. Amino acids: CASSFSGNQPQHF.

The chain carries TRBV7-2 and TRBJ2-5; TRBD1 or TRBD2 may be the D gene (5 bases each). CDR1 and CDR2 from the germline V gene are SGHTA and FQGNSA. With 8 bases removed from V and 4 bases from J, the gap between germline ends came to 20 bases. The CDR3 totals 15 residues. CDR3 amino acids: CASGSSGARGETQYF. In DNA, the CDR3 is TGTGCCAGCGGGAGTAGTGGGGCTAGAGGAGAGACCCAGTACTTC.

The chain is built from TRBV7-6 and TRBJ2-7; TRBD2 is a possible D gene (6 bases). The CDR3 contains 13 residues. V was trimmed by 1 base and J by 7 bases, leaving 11 bases between them. Germline V gene sequence: CDR1 SGHVS, CDR2 FNYEAQ. In DNA, the CDR3 is TGTGCCAGCAGCTTAGTTGTGAGCGGGGAGCAGTACTTC. It specifies CASSLVVSGEQYF.

This clone was picked up a small number of times. The chain recombines TRBV7-9 with TRBJ2-1; a possible D gene is TRBD2 (6 bases). CDR3 length: 13 amino acids. Trimming shortened V by 0 bases and J by 9 bases, and 9 bases separated the two germline ends. Germline assignment: CDR1 SEHNR and CDR2 FQNEAQ (reference sequence). The CDR3 loop is CASSLAGGSEQFF. Here the CDR3 DNA reads TGTGCCAGCAGCTTAGCCGGAGGGTCTGAGCAGTTCTTC.

This clone was observed a few times. The chain couples TRBV29-1 to TRBJ2-3, with D perhaps TRBD2 (6 bases). Trimming shortened V by 0 bases and J by 12 bases, and 7 bases separated the two germline ends. Germline CDR1 reads SQVTM; CDR2 reads ANQGSEA. The CDR3 contains 10 residues. The CDR3 DNA reads TGCAGCGTTGAAGAGGGAGGACAGTATTTT. This gives the protein CSVEEGGQYF.

The sample holds many counts of this clone. A much larger clone sits a single nucleotide away, making a read error possible. Within the sample, other DNA sequences also encode this same CDR3. The gene calls are TRBV29-1 and TRBJ2-4; 8 bases match TRBD2. Trimming cost V 8 bases and J 6 bases; bases outside gene matches: 9. The CDR3 contains 13 residues. Germline V gene data show CDR1 as SQVTM and CDR2 as ANQGSEA. CDR3 loop: CSSSSGGGNIQYF. The CDR3 DNA sequence: TGCAGCTCTTCCTCCGGGGGGGGAAACATTCAGTACTTC. The full variable domain, rest sourced from reference TRBV29-1 and TRBJ2-4, is SAVISQKPSRDICQRGTSLTIQCQVDSQVTMMFWYRQQPGQSLTLIATANQGSEATYESGFVIDKFPISRPNLTFSTLTVSNMSPEDSSIYLCSSSSGGGNIQYFGAGTRLSVL.

The sample holds a few counts of this clone. A junction boundary mismatches the germline segment, possibly from a read error. The V and J genes are TRBV7-7 and TRBJ2-1, with D possibly TRBD2 on 6 matching bases. CDR1 is SSHAT and CDR2 is FNYEAQ in the germline V gene (reference sequence). The CDR3 spans 15 residues. The CDR3 protein is CASSPGGSGMNEQFF. CDR3 DNA: TGTGCTAGCAGCCCCGGCGGTAGCGGCATGAATGAGCAGTTCTTC. Using reference TRBV7-7 and TRBJ2-1 for the parts outside the CDR3, the full variable domain is GAGVSQSPRYKVTKRGQDVTLRCDPISSHATLYWYQQALGQGPEFLTYFNYEAQPDKSGLPSDRFSAERPEGSISTLTIQRTEQRDSAMYRCASSPGGSGMNEQFFGPGTRLTVL.